This TCR beta chain was obtained from a study of post-analysis software for immune sequencing data. Findings and limits, study-wide: Controls showed lower frequencies than patients for five TRBV segments, and TRBV5-6, TRBV5-1 and TRBV20-1 were among these.

Trimming shortened V by 5 bases and J by 8 bases, and 11 bases separated the two germline ends. The germline CDR1 and CDR2 sequences are SGHRS and YFSETQ. The CDR3 extends over 12 amino acids. Tagging with unique molecular identifiers was a feature of the TCR beta cDNA libraries. MiXCR, run by TCRdb on the PCR reads, gives a single entry per CDR3 protein. The sample has roughly 620,000 distinct CDR3 sequences; roughly two fifths are singletons. Concerning this clonotype: Its target is not known.

The sample consisted of blood. The V and J genes are TRBV5-1 and TRBJ2-1; no reliable D call. This TCR came from a girl aged 10 to 17 with multiple sclerosis. The CDR3 sequence: CASRPGEDEQFF. In DNA form, the CDR3 reads TGCGCCAGCAGGCCTGGGGAAGATGAGCAGTTCTTC.